A selection of T cell receptor beta chains follows, all from one sample in a study of T-cell reconstitution after alpha-beta-depleted transplantation in children. TCRdb fed the PCR reads into MiXCR, producing one record per CDR3 protein. The sample holds 77,000 or so distinct CDR3 sequences; around 18% are singletons and the top ten take approximately 51%. The material was PBMCs, mostly from graft donor cells, obtained 360 days after TCRalphabeta/CD19-depleted stem cell transplant. The origin of the receptors is a male patient aged 2-15 years who had a stem cell transplant for acute lymphoblastic leukemia, so the T cells may come from the graft donor. The CDR3 runs from the conserved cysteine through the conserved F or W. Fields, in order: clone size, J gene, D gene, V gene, CDR3 protein, CDR3 DNA. D genes are given only for firm matches. Size tells how often a clone was seen (once, few, many) or the class of an expanded clone, and some rows leave it out.

few,TRBJ1-6,.,TRBV7-9,CASSLGSYNSPLHF,TGTGCCAGCAGCTTAGGCTCCTATAATTCACCCCTCCACTTT
few,TRBJ1-1,.,TRBV27,CASSLRGGRMNTEAFF,TGTGCCAGCAGTTTACGAGGAGGGAGGATGAACACTGAAGCTTTCTTT
many,TRBJ2-1,.,TRBV2,CASRWTEMYNEQFF,TGTGCCAGCAGATGGACAGAAATGTACAATGAGCAGTTCTTC
many,TRBJ2-7,.,TRBV7-8,CASSLALLTYEQYF,TGTGCCAGCAGCTTAGCGTTATTGACCTACGAGCAGTACTTC
.,TRBJ2-3,TRBD2,TRBV6-5,CASSYSLAGATDTQYF,TGTGCCAGCAGTTACTCCCTAGCGGGAGCGACAGATACGCAGTATTTT
many,TRBJ2-7,.,TRBV2,CASSAGYEQYF,TGTGCCAGCAGTGCTGGATACGAGCAGTACTTC
.,TRBJ2-1,.,TRBV18,CASSPPGRVYEQFF,TGTGCCAGCTCACCACCTGGCAGGGTATATGAGCAGTTCTTC
.,TRBJ2-1,TRBD2,TRBV13,CASSSYPTSGPYNEQFF,TGTGCCAGCAGCTCATATCCGACTAGCGGACCCTACAATGAGCAGTTCTTC
.,TRBJ2-5,.,TRBV5-6,CASSGNLWETQYF,TGTGCCAGCAGCGGGAACCTATGGGAGACCCAGTACTTC
.,TRBJ2-2,TRBD1,TRBV2,CASNGQGATGELFF,TGTGCCAGCAATGGACAGGGGGCTACCGGGGAGCTGTTTTTT
few,TRBJ1-3,.,TRBV10-3,CAISSGTSSGNTIYF,TGTGCCATCAGCTCGGGCACCTCCTCTGGAAACACCATATATTTT
.,TRBJ1-1,.,TRBV6-5,CASSYFGFSNTEAFF,TGTGCCAGCAGTTATTTCGGTTTTTCGAACACTGAAGCTTTCTTT
few,TRBJ2-1,TRBD2,TRBV4-1,CASSQGGLAGFSEQFF,TGCGCCAGCAGCCAGGGAGGACTAGCGGGATTTAGTGAGCAGTTCTTC
.,TRBJ2-2,TRBD2,TRBV12-3/TRBV12-4,CAISLARLGGRACTGELFF,TGTGCCATCAGTTTAGCGCGGCTCGGCGGGAGGGCCTGTACCGGGGAGCTGTTTTTT
once,TRBJ2-5,TRBD2,TRBV3-1,CASSRSPGLAGRETQYF,TGTGCCAGCAGCCGTAGTCCGGGACTAGCGGGACGGGAGACCCAGTACTTC
many,TRBJ1-5,.,TRBV7-9,CASSQTGQPQHF,TGTGCCAGCAGCCAGACAGGTCAGCCCCAGCATTTT
many,TRBJ2-5,TRBD1,TRBV18,CASSPGQGETQYF,TGTGCCAGCTCACCCGGACAGGGAGAGACCCAGTACTTC
.,TRBJ2-5,TRBD1,TRBV4-1,CASSQDKGAYQETQYF,TGCGCCAGCAGCCAAGATAAGGGGGCCTACCAAGAGACCCAGTACTTC
.,TRBJ2-1,.,TRBV2,CASSETRSSSNEQFF,TGTGCCAGCAGTGAGACTAGGTCCTCATCCAATGAGCAGTTCTTC
.,TRBJ2-7,.,TRBV10-3,CAITYEQYF,TGTGCCATCACGTACGAGCAGTACTTC
few,TRBJ2-3,TRBD1,TRBV27,CASSLRGKTDTQYF,TGTGCCAGCAGCCTCAGGGGGAAGACAGATACGCAGTATTTT
.,TRBJ2-5,.,TRBV20-1,CSARSPFGRQRAAQYF,TGCAGTGCTAGGTCACCATTTGGCAGGCAACGAGCGGCCCAGTACTTC
few,TRBJ2-1,TRBD2,TRBV29-1,CSVVGLATYNEQFF,TGCAGCGTTGTGGGACTAGCGACTTACAATGAGCAGTTCTTC
few,TRBJ2-5,.,TRBV5-1,CASSLVAQETQYF,TGCGCCAGCAGCTTGGTCGCCCAAGAGACCCAGTACTTC
few,TRBJ2-1,TRBD2,TRBV5-1,CASSFRLAGDTNEQFF,TGCGCCAGCAGCTTTAGACTAGCGGGAGACACCAATGAGCAGTTCTTC
.,TRBJ2-3,TRBD2,TRBV20-1,CSAREPSGFTDTQYF,TGCAGTGCTAGAGAGCCTAGCGGATTCACAGATACGCAGTATTTT
medium-sized,TRBJ2-7,.,TRBV7-9,CASSLGDSAYEQYF,TGTGCCAGCAGCTTGGGGGACTCCGCCTACGAGCAGTACTTC
.,TRBJ2-1,TRBD1,TRBV7-8,CASSPRETGKNNEQFF,TGTGCCAGCAGCCCGCGTGAGACAGGGAAGAACAATGAGCAGTTCTTC
.,TRBJ2-5,.,TRBV20-1,CSASQGKETQYF,TGCAGTGCTAGTCAGGGGAAAGAGACCCAGTACTTC